These 30 T cell receptor beta chains were all obtained from the same sample, sequenced in a study of blood T cells in healthy people across ages. It was with a sample-barcoded 5' primer and a J-beta primer mix that a second PCR of roughly 6 to 12 cycles was run. TCRdb analysed the 5' RACE reads with MiXCR anew, one entry per CDR3 protein. This table holds around 990,000 distinct CDR3 sequences, roughly 24% found once. These data are also associated with another study on T cells of mothers and their children.

The specimen was blood. The source is a girl aged 2 to 9 in good health.

This clonotype appeared once. CDR3 nucleotides: TGTGCCAGCTCACCTTGGGGAACAGAGACCCAGTACTTC. Protein sequence: CASSPWGTETQYF. The rearrangement joins TRBV18 to TRBJ2-5, with D unclear. V was cut by 3 bases and J by 4 bases, with 9 bases left in between. Per the germline V gene, CDR1 is KGHSH and CDR2 is LQKENI. The CDR3 has 13 amino acids.

The sample holds a few counts of this clonotype. This chain links TRBV6-1 with TRBJ2-5, with 7 nucleotides matching TRBD2. The CDR3 has 14 residues. Germline V gene data show CDR1 as MNHNS and CDR2 as SASEGT. Trimming removed 1 base from V and 5 bases from J; junction bases left unmatched: 4. The CDR3 is CASSEGTRRETQYF. CDR3 nucleotides: TGTGCCAGCAGTGAAGGGACTAGGCGGGAGACCCAGTACTTC.

This clonotype showed up just a few times. The chain employs TRBV12-3 or TRBV12-4 and TRBJ2-4; D perhaps matches TRBD1 (6 bases). The CDR3 sequence is 13 residues long. Deletions cut 5 bases from V and 4 bases from J, with 9 bases between. The CDR3 sequence is CASSGTIKNIQYF. CDR3 nucleotide sequence: TGTGCCAGCAGTGGGACAATAAAAAACATTCAGTACTTC.

In this sample, this clonotype turned up a few times. The rearrangement links TRBV6-5 to TRBJ2-7; D ambiguous. The V gene lost 4 bases and the J gene lost 4 bases, with 17 bases spanning the gap. CDR1 is MNHEY, CDR2 SVGAGI, per germline. There are 15 residues in the CDR3. As DNA, the CDR3 is TGTGCCAGCAGTTTCCAAGGAAGTAGGACGTACGAGCAGTACTTC. It is translated as CASSFQGSRTYEQYF.

The chain has TRBV7-9 and TRBJ1-2; no firm D call. Germline CDR1 is SEHNR and CDR2 is FQNEAQ (reference sequence). V lost 10 bases to trimming and J lost 2 bases, with 5 bases between them. The CDR3 consists of 10 residues. The CDR3 here is CATMNYGYTF. The CDR3 DNA is TGTGCCACCATGAACTATGGCTACACCTTC.

This clonotype was found once. This chain links TRBV5-1 with TRBJ2-7; no firm D call. Germline lookup yields CDR1 SGHRS and CDR2 YFSETQ. The CDR3 has 12 amino acids. V lost 4 bases and J lost 3, with 8 bases in between. The CDR3 sequence is CASSAKYYEQYF. The CDR3 coding sequence is TGCGCCAGCAGCGCCAAATACTACGAGCAGTACTTC.

There are a few counts of this clonotype. The genes are TRBV20-1 and TRBJ1-4; a possible D gene is TRBD1 (6 bases). Germline CDR1 reads DFQATT; CDR2 reads SNEGSKA (reference sequence). Trimming took 3 bases from V and 2 from J, leaving 34 bases between them. There are 22 residues in the CDR3. Written as DNA, the CDR3 is TGCAGTGCTAGGCAGGTAGTGGAAGGTGAAGGAGAGTTACAGGGCACTAATGAAAAACTGTTTTTT. Protein product: CSARQVVEGEGELQGTNEKLFF.

The chain carries TRBV29-1 and TRBJ2-7, with D unclear. Between the trimmed V and J ends, which lost 4 bases and 2 bases, there was a span of 12 bases. Per germline, CDR1 SQVTM and CDR2 ANQGSEA. There are 13 residues in the CDR3. The CDR3, as DNA: TGCAGCGTTGGGGTCACAGACGCCTACGAGCAGTACTTC. Translating it yields CSVGVTDAYEQYF.

The chain recombines TRBV4-2 with TRBJ2-3; maybe TRBD2 (6 bases). CDR1 and CDR2 from the germline V gene are LGHNA and YNFKEQ. V shed 3 bases and J shed 3 bases, with 19 bases lying between them. The CDR3 spans 17 residues. Here the CDR3 DNA reads TGTGCCAGCAGCCAGCGGGGCAAAGGGGCAAGTACAGATACGCAGTATTTT. Amino acids: CASSQRGKGASTDTQYF.

The chain joins TRBV29-1 to TRBJ1-4; a weak D match, TRBD1 (5 bases). The CDR3 is 14 amino acids. Trimming left V 4 bases short and J 8 bases short, with 17 bases between. The germline CDR1 and CDR2 sequences are SQVTM and ANQGSEA. CDR3 sequence reads: CSVGKTERGEKLFF. The CDR3 DNA is TGCAGCGTTGGGAAGACAGAACGGGGGGAAAAACTGTTTTTT.

The chain uses TRBV6-2 or TRBV6-3 and TRBJ2-5; D is undetermined. CDR1 is MNHEY and CDR2 is SVGEGT in the germline V gene. V lost 2 bases and J lost 1, with 23 bases in between. This CDR3 is 19 amino acids long. The CDR3 nucleotides are TGTGCCAGCAGTTACAACCAACATAGCCACTTCCAACTCCAAGAGACCCAGTACTTC. This gives the protein CASSYNQHSHFQLQETQYF.

V usage is TRBV24-1 and J usage is TRBJ2-2; no clear D gene. This CDR3 spans 14 amino acids. CDR1 and CDR2 from the germline V gene are KGHDR and SFDVKD. V lost 8 bases and J 3 bases, leaving 12 bases between the germline ends. The CDR3 protein is CATKGSRDTGELFF. CDR3 coding DNA: TGTGCCACCAAAGGGTCCCGCGACACCGGGGAGCTGTTTTTT.

The sample holds a few counts of this clonotype. DNA for the CDR3: TGTGCCAGCAGCTTAGGGTCCGGGACAGGGGACCCCGGGGGCTATGGCTACACCTTC. This gives the protein CASSLGSGTGDPGGYGYTF. V gene TRBV7-8 combines with J gene TRBJ1-2; 10 bases line up with TRBD1. V was clipped by 1 base and J by 4 bases; unmatched bases: 15. The CDR3 extends over 19 amino acids. Germline CDR1 reads SGHVS; CDR2 reads FQNEAQ.

The chain couples TRBV20-1 to TRBJ1-2; no firm D call. Per germline, CDR1 DFQATT and CDR2 SNEGSKA (reference sequence). Between the trimmed V and J ends, which lost 6 bases and 8 bases, there was a span of 25 bases. The length of the CDR3 is 15 residues. The CDR3: CSASSGNAGRGGYTF. The CDR3, as DNA: TGCAGTGCCTCCTCGGGCAACGCCGGCCGGGGAGGCTACACCTTC.

V usage is TRBV7-2 and J usage is TRBJ1-2; D is ambiguous. Germline V gene lookup returns CDR1 SGHTA and CDR2 FQGNSA. Trimming shortened V by 1 base and J by 8 bases, and 17 bases separated the two germline ends. CDR3 size: 15 residues. The CDR3 DNA is TGTGCCAGCAGCTTAGGGGCAATTCCGGAGTACGGCTACACCTTC. This encodes CASSLGAIPEYGYTF.

A single count supports this clonotype. This rearrangement joins TRBV27 to TRBJ2-5; the D gene is possibly TRBD2 (5 bases). V dropped 3 bases and J dropped 11 bases, with 19 bases sitting between them. The CDR3 is 14 amino acids. Germline-derived CDR1 and CDR2 are MNHEY and SMNVEV (reference sequence). CDR3 DNA sequence: TGTGCCAGCAGTTTTGGCGGAGGCGTGTGGGAGCAGTACTTC. It specifies CASSFGGGVWEQYF.

The rearrangement uses TRBV25-1 and TRBJ2-2; D gene ambiguous. Germline V lookup: CDR1 MGHDK, CDR2 SYGVNS. This CDR3 comprises 14 residues. V was cut by 6 bases and J by 4 bases, with 12 bases left in between. Here the CDR3 DNA reads TGTGCCAGCAGGCTCGGTGGGTCCACCGGGGAGCTGTTTTTT. It encodes CASRLGGSTGELFF.

The V gene is TRBV4-1, the J gene TRBJ2-5; 8 bases are a match to TRBD2. Germline CDR1 reads MGHRA; CDR2 reads YSYEKL. V was clipped by 0 bases and J by 7 bases; unmatched bases: 7. The CDR3 covers 15 residues. CDR3 sequence: CASSQEIAGGGTQYF. For the CDR3, the DNA is TGCGCCAGCAGCCAAGAGATTGCGGGAGGTGGGACCCAGTACTTC.

The genes are TRBV7-8 and TRBJ2-2; perhaps TRBD1 as D (5 bases). This CDR3 is built from 14 residues. CDR1 and CDR2 from the germline V gene are SGHVS and FQNEAQ. V lost 5 bases, J lost 3 bases, and 10 bases lay in between. CDR3: CASSTRTYTGELFF. The CDR3 region has the DNA TGTGCCAGCAGCACCAGGACATACACCGGGGAGCTGTTTTTT.

The V call is TRBV3-1, the J call TRBJ2-5, with 7 bases aligning to TRBD2. The length of the CDR3 is 14 residues. The germline CDR1 and CDR2 sequences are LGHDT and YNNKEL (reference sequence). The V gene end was trimmed by 7 bases and the J gene end by 7 bases; junction bases not matched to a gene: 12. CDR3 DNA: TGTGCCAGCAACTTGCTGACTAGCACCGGGACCCAGTACTTC. Protein sequence: CASNLLTSTGTQYF.

Only a few counts were recorded for this clonotype. J is TRBJ2-3 and V is TRBV12-3 or TRBV12-4; D uncertain. Trimming shortened V by 6 bases and J by 2 bases, and 9 bases separated the two germline ends. The CDR3 is made up of 13 amino acids. DNA for the CDR3: TGTGCCAGCAGCCTACTGTTCACAGATACGCAGTATTTT. Protein: CASSLLFTDTQYF.

This clonotype turned up a few times. The chain carries TRBV7-9 and TRBJ2-3; 10 bases agree with TRBD2. Trimming cost V 5 bases and J 4 bases; bases outside gene matches: 6. This CDR3 spans 15 amino acids. Germline lookup yields CDR1 SEHNR and CDR2 FQNEAQ (reference sequence). The CDR3 bases are TGTGCCAGCAGCCTGAGCGGGGGGGCCGCAGATACGCAGTATTTT. Its translation is CASSLSGGAADTQYF.

The V call is TRBV29-1, the J call TRBJ2-1; TRBD2 aligns across 9 bases. Germline CDR1 is SQVTM and CDR2 is ANQGSEA. This CDR3 comprises 16 residues. V lost 2 bases, J lost 2 bases, and 7 bases stayed unmatched. The CDR3 DNA sequence: TGCAGCGTTGAACTAGCGGGATTTGAACCCTACAATGAGCAGTTCTTC. Translating gives CSVELAGFEPYNEQFF.

The rearrangement uses TRBV25-1 and TRBJ1-4; maybe TRBD1 (6 bases). The length of the CDR3 is 17 residues. The V end lost 3 bases, the J end lost 4 bases, and 18 bases lay between the germline ends. Germline V gene sequence: CDR1 MGHDK, CDR2 SYGVNS. CDR3 region: CASSDRFGDILNEKLFF. The CDR3 DNA reads TGTGCCAGCAGTGACCGATTCGGGGACATCCTTAATGAAAAACTGTTTTTT.

The V and J genes are TRBV5-5 and TRBJ1-2; D is uncertain. The germline V gene has CDR1 SGHKS and CDR2 YYEKEE (reference sequence). The CDR3 has 15 residues. V shed 4 bases and J shed 6 bases, with 19 bases lying between them. The DNA of the CDR3 is TGTGCCAGCAGCGTGAGGACGAGCCCACCTGATGGCTACACCTTC. Amino acid sequence: CASSVRTSPPDGYTF.

This clonotype was observed at least ten times. The rearrangement uses TRBV9 and TRBJ2-1; 12 nucleotides align to TRBD2. This CDR3 has 15 amino acids. The germline gives CDR1 SGDLS, CDR2 YYNGEE. J gave up 8 bases and V 3 bases, and 6 bases lay outside the gene matches. CDR3 sequence (DNA): TGTGCCAGCAGCGCTAGCGGGAGGGCCGTTGATGAGCAGTTCTTC. It codes for CASSASGRAVDEQFF.

The chain combines TRBV24-1 with TRBJ1-1; no reliable D call. Trimming removed 3 bases from V and 1 base from J, with 5 bases in between. The length of the CDR3 is 13 residues. Germline V lookup: CDR1 KGHDR, CDR2 SFDVKD. This CDR3 is CATSDVWNTEAFF. The DNA of the CDR3 is TGTGCCACCAGTGATGTCTGGAACACTGAAGCTTTCTTT.

This chain connects TRBV9 to TRBJ2-5; unclear D gene. The DNA end favors TRBJ2-1, so the J call may be wrong. CDR1 and CDR2 from the germline V gene are SGDLS and YYNGEE. The CDR3 is made up of 13 amino acids. The DNA of the CDR3 is TGTGCCAGCAGCGTAGGAATGTACGTGGAGCAGTTCTTC. It specifies CASSVGMYVEQFF.

This clonotype was seen only a few times. This rearrangement joins TRBV12-3 or TRBV12-4 to TRBJ2-5; no reliable D call. The tail of the sequence fits TRBJ2-1 better, so the J call may be wrong. CDR3 length: 15 residues. The CDR3 DNA sequence: TGTGCCAGCAGTTTGGCGGCCCCGGATCTAAATGAGCAGTTCTTC. Translated: CASSLAAPDLNEQFF.

The rearrangement joins TRBV29-1 to TRBJ2-1; 9 bases are shared with TRBD1. The J call is uncertain, as TRBJ2-5 better fits the DNA end. This CDR3 is 14 amino acids long. The germline V gene encodes CDR1 SQVTM and CDR2 ANQGSEA. The CDR3 loop is CSVALGQGQETQYF. CDR3 nucleotide sequence: TGCAGCGTTGCTCTGGGACAGGGTCAAGAGACCCAGTACTTC.